This TCR beta chain was sequenced during a study of CD8 T cells in ankylosing spondylitis. The study, taken as a whole, reports: Disease-linked clones, CD8+, were relatively rare in peripheral blood. A TCR beta motif of fewer than ten highly homologous variants appeared characteristic of ankylosing spondylitis blood.

This clonotype was picked up many times. Its antigen is unknown. TCRdb analysed the 5' RACE reads with MiXCR anew, one entry per CDR3 protein. The sample has roughly 450,000 distinct CDR3 sequences, roughly 26% seen once. Per the germline V gene, CDR1 is DFQATT and CDR2 is SNEGSKA (reference sequence). The junction had 7 bases not matched to a gene; V was cut back by 4 bases and J by 2 bases. The CDR3 loop spans 15 amino acids. The chain employs TRBV20-1 and TRBJ2-7; 11 bases are a match to TRBD2. The receptor's source is a male donor with ankylosing spondylitis. Material: blood, either unsorted or a sorted T cell fraction (not recorded which). The CDR3 here is CSAILGTSGAYEQYF. The CDR3 DNA sequence: TGCAGTGCTATCCTTGGGACTAGCGGCGCCTACGAGCAGTACTTC.